The 12 T cell receptor beta chains reported below all come from one sample, sequenced in a study of OX40 agonist ivuxolimab in advanced cancers. Only in-frame clones appear in the TCRdb table, and some are missing; sequencing was by immunoSEQ multiplex PCR. The sample lists approximately 70,000 clones; about 85% were seen once. Material: CD4+ or CD8+ T cells sorted from blood, obtained in a trial of the OX40 agonist ivuxolimab. These receptors all come from an adult with an advanced solid tumor such as melanoma, head and neck, liver or kidney cancer.

The chain uses TRBV7-2 and TRBJ2-3; unclear D gene. Trimming stripped 5 bases from V and 3 bases from J, with 15 bases between. The CDR3 covers 15 residues. CDR1 and CDR2 (germline): SGHTA, FQGNSA. The chain's CDR3 is CASSGPSVRTDTQYF. The CDR3 DNA sequence: TGTGCCAGCAGCGGCCCCTCGGTCAGGACAGATACGCAGTATTTT.

This chain uses TRBV18 with TRBJ1-2; the D gene is possibly TRBD1 (5 bases). Germline V gives CDR1 KGHSH, CDR2 LQKENI. The V and J ends lost 2 bases and 6 bases respectively, with 19 bases between them. The CDR3 is 16 residues long. The DNA of the CDR3 is TGTGCCAGCTCACCAGGGGTATGGGGCAGCGGCGATGGCTACACCTTC. Translated: CASSPGVWGSGDGYTF.

This sequence joins TRBV18 and TRBJ2-7, with TRBD2 matching 13 bases. There are 16 residues in the CDR3. Germline CDR1 and CDR2: KGHSH and LQKENI. V dropped 5 bases and J dropped 5; count of bases not matched to a gene: 9. In nucleotides, the CDR3 is TGTGCCAGCTCAGCACTAGCGGGAGGGCCGAGCAACGAGCAGTACTTC. This codes for CASSALAGGPSNEQYF.

The chain joins TRBV7-9 to TRBJ1-6; D is uncertain. V gave up 3 bases and J gave up 6 bases, with 12 bases separating them. The CDR3 has 15 amino acids. The germline CDR1 and CDR2 sequences are SEHNR and FQNEAQ (reference sequence). The CDR3 reads CASSLVKSGNSPLHF. The CDR3 bases are TGTGCCAGCAGCTTGGTTAAATCGGGTAATTCACCCCTCCACTTT.

The chain carries TRBV6-1 and TRBJ1-4; 7 bases agree with TRBD1. The germline V gene has CDR1 MNHNS and CDR2 SASEGT. CDR3 length: 14 residues. V shed 7 bases, J shed 8 bases, and the junction held 10 bases outside the gene matches. The CDR3 bases are TGTGCCAGCACCCCGACAGGGCGAGAGGAAAAACTGTTTTTT. As protein: CASTPTGREEKLFF.

This chain connects TRBV6-1 to TRBJ1-5, with D maybe TRBD1 (5 bases). This CDR3 comprises 12 residues. Germline CDR1 MNHNS, CDR2 SASEGT. This CDR3 reads CLTGTGNQPQHF. DNA of the CDR3: TGTCTTACGGGGACTGGCAATCAGCCCCAGCATTTT.

This chain links TRBV5-6 with TRBJ1-2; tentative D call: TRBD1 (5 bases). Trimming took off 4 bases at V and 3 bases at J, with 19 bases between the two ends. Germline loops: CDR1 SGHDT, CDR2 YYEEEE. The CDR3 sequence is 16 residues long. CDR3 protein: CASSAWGLRSYYGYTF. Here the CDR3 DNA reads TGTGCCAGCAGCGCCTGGGGACTCCGCTCTTACTATGGCTACACCTTC. Using reference TRBV5-6 and TRBJ1-2 for the parts outside the CDR3, the full variable domain is DAGVTQSPTHLIKTRGQQVTLRCSPKSGHDTVSWYQQALGQGPQFIFQYYEEEERQRGNFPDRFSGHQFPNYSSELNVNALLLGDSALYLCASSAWGLRSYYGYTFGSGTRLTVV.

This chain uses TRBV5-1 with TRBJ1-1; D uncertain. CDR1 SGHRS and CDR2 YFSETQ come from the germline V gene. CDR3 length equals 14 residues. V gave up 1 base and J gave up 2 bases, with 9 bases separating them. The CDR3 DNA reads TGCGCCAGCAGCTTGAGGGCCGACAACACTGAAGCTTTCTTT. Encoded protein: CASSLRADNTEAFF.

This rearrangement joins TRBV19 to TRBJ1-4; D is unresolved. Trimming cost V 8 bases and J 0 bases, with 13 bases left between them. The V gene's germline CDR1 is LNHDA and CDR2 SQIVND (reference sequence). The CDR3 is made up of 15 amino acids. CDR3 bases: TGTGCCAGTGTAGGCACCTACGCAACTAATGAAAAACTGTTTTTT. Its translation: CASVGTYATNEKLFF.

The count of this clone is one. The chain uses TRBV6-5 and TRBJ2-5; D gene unclear. Trimming took off 7 bases at V and 5 bases at J, with 11 bases between the two ends. CDR3 length: 12 residues. The germline V gene has CDR1 MNHEY and CDR2 SVGAGI. CDR3 loop: CASKSTSETQYF. DNA of the CDR3: TGTGCCAGCAAATCAACTTCGGAGACCCAGTACTTC.

This clone was observed once. The chain carries TRBV5-5 and TRBJ2-5, with TRBD2 identical over 7 bases. CDR3 length: 15 residues. CDR1 is SGHKS and CDR2 is YYEKEE in the germline V gene (reference sequence). J was trimmed by 5 bases and V by 4 bases; bases with no gene match: 11. The CDR3 nucleotides are TGTGCCAGCAGCCCCGACTCTAGCGGCGGGGAGACCCAGTACTTC. Its translation is CASSPDSSGGETQYF.

The chain links TRBV2 to TRBJ2-1; no definite D call. Trimming removed 7 bases at V and 9 bases at J, with 10 bases between. This CDR3 has 11 amino acids. The germline gives CDR1 SNHLY, CDR2 FYNNEI. The CDR3, as DNA: TGTGCCAGCAAGGTCCGGAGTGAGCAGTTCTTC. This translates into CASKVRSEQFF.